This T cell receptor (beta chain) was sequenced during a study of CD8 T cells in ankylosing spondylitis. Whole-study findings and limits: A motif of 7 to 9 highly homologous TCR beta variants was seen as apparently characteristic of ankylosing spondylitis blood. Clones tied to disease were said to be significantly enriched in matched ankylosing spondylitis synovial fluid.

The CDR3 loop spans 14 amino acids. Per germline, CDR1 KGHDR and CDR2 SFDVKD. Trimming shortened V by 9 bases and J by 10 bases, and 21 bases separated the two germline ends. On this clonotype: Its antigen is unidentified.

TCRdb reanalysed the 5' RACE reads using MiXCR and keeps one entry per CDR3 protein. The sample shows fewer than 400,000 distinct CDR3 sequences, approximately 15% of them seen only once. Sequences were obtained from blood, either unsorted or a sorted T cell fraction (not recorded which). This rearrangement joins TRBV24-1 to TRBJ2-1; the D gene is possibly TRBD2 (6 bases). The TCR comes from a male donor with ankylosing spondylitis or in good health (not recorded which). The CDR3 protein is CATSRGLPATEQFF. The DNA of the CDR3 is TGTGCCACCTCCCGGGGACTTCCTGCGACCGAGCAGTTCTTC.